Presented here are 6 T cell receptor beta chains from one specimen sequenced in a study of T cells of healthy individuals. Each CDR3 protein is one row after TCRdb ran MiXCR on the 5' RACE reads. This sample carries about 96,000 distinct CDR3 sequences, 15% to 20% of them seen once, and the ten largest clones take approximately 6%. These receptors originate from a human donor in good health.

V usage is TRBV10-3 and J usage is TRBJ2-5, with 10 bases identical to TRBD2. V lost 2 bases to trimming and J lost 5 bases; unmatched junction nucleotides: 5. Germline CDR1 ENHRY, CDR2 SYGVKD. The CDR3 has 15 residues. The chain's CDR3 is CAISELAGDWETQYF. DNA of the CDR3: TGTGCCATCAGTGAGCTAGCGGGAGATTGGGAGACCCAGTACTTC.

The V and J genes are TRBV7-9 and TRBJ2-5; either TRBD1 or TRBD2 may supply D (5 bases each). Germline CDR1 and CDR2: SEHNR and FQNEAQ (reference sequence). V was trimmed by 3 bases and J by 1 base, leaving 12 bases between them. CDR3 length: 15 residues. For the CDR3, the DNA is TGTGCCAGCAGCTTTCCTACCGGGACCCAAGAGACCCAGTACTTC. This codes for CASSFPTGTQETQYF.

This clonotype has only a few counts. The chain links TRBV29-1 to TRBJ1-2, with 8 nucleotides matching TRBD1. CDR1 is SQVTM and CDR2 is ANQGSEA in the germline V gene. The CDR3 has 11 amino acids. V shed 6 bases and J 7 bases; nucleotides not matched to a gene: 4. The CDR3 bases are TGCAGCGTGGAGGACAGGGTTGGCTACACCTTC. Translation: CSVEDRVGYTF.

This clonotype occurred a few times. CDR3: CASSQNRGLGQPQHF. The CDR3 region has the DNA TGTGCCAGCAGTCAAAACAGGGGCCTGGGGCAGCCCCAGCATTTT. V usage is TRBV6-5 and J usage is TRBJ1-5; TRBD1 agrees at 7 bases. The J segment lost 7 bases and the V segment lost 5 bases, leaving 11 bases of the junction unmatched. This CDR3 has 15 amino acids. Germline CDR1 is MNHEY and CDR2 is SVGAGI.

V and J are TRBV6-5 and TRBJ1-5; 9 bases match TRBD1. The CDR3 totals 15 residues. Germline values: CDR1 MNHEY, CDR2 SVGAGI. The trim removed 6 bases at V and 3 bases at J, leaving 6 bases unmatched. The CDR3: CASSSGTGNNQPQHF. In DNA, the CDR3 is TGTGCCAGCAGCTCCGGGACAGGGAACAATCAGCCCCAGCATTTT.

This clonotype has just a few counts. This chain joins TRBV7-3 and TRBJ1-2; tentatively, D is TRBD1 (6 bases). V gave up 5 bases and J gave up 6 bases, with 10 bases separating them. This CDR3 comprises 12 residues. Germline V gene data show CDR1 as SGHTA and CDR2 as FQGTGA. The CDR3 coding sequence is TGTGCCAGCAGCCTCAACAGGGATGGCTACACCTTC. As protein: CASSLNRDGYTF.